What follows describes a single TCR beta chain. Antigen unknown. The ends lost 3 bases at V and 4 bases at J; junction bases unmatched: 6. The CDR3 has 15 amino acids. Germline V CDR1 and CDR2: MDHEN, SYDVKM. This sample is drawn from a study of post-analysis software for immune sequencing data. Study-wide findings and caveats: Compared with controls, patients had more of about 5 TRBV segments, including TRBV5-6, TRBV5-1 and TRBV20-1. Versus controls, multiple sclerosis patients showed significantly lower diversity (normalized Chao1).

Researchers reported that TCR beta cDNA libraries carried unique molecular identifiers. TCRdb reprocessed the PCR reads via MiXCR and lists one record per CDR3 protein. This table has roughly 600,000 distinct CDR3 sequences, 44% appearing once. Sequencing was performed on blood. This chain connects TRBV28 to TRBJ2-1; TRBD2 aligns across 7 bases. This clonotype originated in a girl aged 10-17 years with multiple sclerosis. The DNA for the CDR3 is TGTGCCAGCAGTTTCCTAGCGGAGGTTTACAATGAGCAGTTCTTC. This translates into CASSFLAEVYNEQFF. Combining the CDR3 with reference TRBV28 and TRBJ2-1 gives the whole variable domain DVKVTQSSRYLVKRTGEKVFLECVQDMDHENMFWYRQDPGLGLRLIYFSYDVKMKEKGDIPEGYSVSREKKERFSLILESASTNQTSMYLCASSFLAEVYNEQFFGPGTRLTVL.